This T cell receptor beta chain emerged from a study of T cell responses to AZD1222 COVID-19 vaccine. Study-wide results and limits: Targets within unmutated variant regions were reportedly found for nearly half of spike-specific TCRs.

Germline loops: CDR1 SQVTM, CDR2 ANQGSEA. The germline V and J ends were trimmed by 4 bases and 6 bases, with 9 bases remaining between them. CDR3 length equals 11 residues. To note about this clone: Its antigen is unidentified.

Some clones are missing from TCRdb's copy, which holds only in-frame ones; the method was immunoSEQ multiplex PCR. This sample carries 110,000 to 150,000 clones, more than 85% of them seen once, and the ten largest clones take about 12%. The chain is built from TRBV29-1 and TRBJ1-1; possible D gene TRBD1, 6 bases. This receptor was taken from an adult who had recovered from COVID-19. Sequencing used peripheral blood, obtained after recovery from COVID-19. DNA for the CDR3: TGCAGCGTTGCGGGGGGCTCTGAAGCTTTCTTT. This codes for CSVAGGSEAFF.